Below are 9 T cell receptor beta chains sequenced from a single sample in a study of blood T cell repertoires in COVID-19. TCRdb's copy holds only in-frame clones and misses some; the assay was immunoSEQ multiplex PCR. The top ten hold 1.5% to 1.9% of the sample, which has under 200,000 clones, 65% to 90% seen once. Material: peripheral blood. The receptors here all came from a human donor in a cohort sampled during active COVID-19.

V usage is TRBV7-9 and J usage is TRBJ1-4, with D tentatively TRBD1 (5 bases). The CDR3 length is 14 residues. Germline-derived CDR1 and CDR2 are SEHNR and FQNEAQ (reference sequence). V dropped 2 bases and J dropped 5 bases, with 9 bases sitting between them. The CDR3 loop is CASSLRGQNEKLFF. The CDR3 region has the DNA TGTGCCAGCAGCTTACGAGGACAAAATGAAAAACTGTTTTTT.

The chain joins TRBV5-6 to TRBJ2-7, with D perhaps matching TRBD1 (6 bases). Germline values: CDR1 SGHDT, CDR2 YYEEEE. The germline V and J ends were trimmed by 2 bases and 1 base, with 10 bases remaining between them. This CDR3 is 14 amino acids long. The CDR3 nucleotides read TGTGCCAGCAGCTTAACAGGGCAGTCCTACGAGCAGTACTTC. It yields the protein CASSLTGQSYEQYF.

This sequence joins TRBV24-1 and TRBJ2-5; maybe TRBD1 (6 bases). Trimming left V 1 base short and J 5 bases short, with 7 bases between. The CDR3 is 13 residues long. From germline, CDR1 is KGHDR and CDR2 SFDVKD. The CDR3 is CATSDLRGETQYF. CDR3 coding DNA: TGTGCCACCAGTGATTTAAGGGGGGAGACCCAGTACTTC.

The rearrangement uses TRBV18 and TRBJ1-1; D ambiguous. The V gene's germline CDR1 is KGHSH and CDR2 LQKENI. V lost 3 bases and J 1 base, leaving 6 bases between the germline ends. The CDR3 runs to 13 residues. Written as DNA, the CDR3 is TGTGCCAGCTCACCTCTAGAGAACACTGAAGCTTTCTTT. As protein: CASSPLENTEAFF. The complete variable domain, with remaining parts taken from reference TRBV18 and TRBJ1-1, reads NAGVMQNPRHLVRRRGQEARLRCSPMKGHSHVYWYRQLPEEGLKFMVYLQKENIIDESGMPKERFSAEFPKEGPSILRIQQVVRGDSAAYFCASSPLENTEAFFGQGTRLTVV.

A remark on this clone: The same CDR3 can be traced to other DNA sequences in this sample. This chain joins TRBV6-2 or TRBV6-3 and TRBJ1-5, with D possibly matching TRBD1 (6 bases). V lost 2 bases and J 4 bases, leaving 6 bases between the germline ends. Germline V gives CDR1 MNHEY, CDR2 SVGEGT. The CDR3 contains 13 residues. The CDR3 DNA follows: TGTGCCAGCAGTTACAGGGGGAATCAGCCCCAGCATTTT. It encodes CASSYRGNQPQHF.

The chain carries TRBV7-2 and TRBJ2-2, with 7 bases that match TRBD2. The CDR3 has 17 amino acids. The germline V gene encodes CDR1 SGHTA and CDR2 FQGNSA. V trimming: 5 bases; J trimming: 0 bases; junction bases outside the gene matches: 9. CDR3 DNA sequence: TGTGCCAGCAGCGGGGGACGGGACTACGCGAACACCGGGGAGCTGTTTTTT. The encoded protein is CASSGGRDYANTGELFF.

V gene TRBV24-1 combines with J gene TRBJ2-7; 10 positions match TRBD1. J was trimmed by 1 base and V by 2 bases; bases with no gene match: 4. The germline V gene has CDR1 KGHDR and CDR2 SFDVKD. CDR3 length: 16 amino acids. The DNA for the CDR3 is TGTGCCACCAGTGATTGGGGACAGGGGCCTTCCTACGAGCAGTACTTC. Amino acid sequence: CATSDWGQGPSYEQYF.

The V and J genes are TRBV3-1 (or the pseudogene TRBV3-2) and TRBJ2-7; 7 bases map to TRBD2. Unmatched junction bases numbered 3, after V lost 4 bases and J lost 3 bases. The germline gives CDR1 LGHDT, CDR2 YNNKEL (reference sequence). The CDR3 is made up of 13 amino acids. The CDR3 region is CASSPTSRYEQYF. The CDR3 nucleotides are TGTGCCAGCAGCCCGACTAGCCGCTACGAGCAGTACTTC.

The chain has TRBV6-6 and TRBJ1-2; 7 positions match TRBD1. The CDR3 has 15 amino acids. Germline V gives CDR1 MNHNY, CDR2 SVGAGI (reference sequence). Trimming removed 6 bases from V and 4 bases from J; junction bases left unmatched: 11. In DNA form, the CDR3 reads TGTGCCAGCAGCGCGAAGTCCGGGACAGTCTATGGCTACACCTTC. Translating it yields CASSAKSGTVYGYTF.